This T cell receptor (beta chain) came from a study of blood T cells in healthy people across ages. Study-wide points: Leaving the PBMCs unsorted stopped any conclusive comparison of naive versus antigen-experienced cells.

The V gene lost 5 bases and the J gene lost 1 base, with 14 bases spanning the gap. The germline V gene has CDR1 LGHNA and CDR2 YSLEER. The CDR3 is 15 amino acids. A note on this clonotype: The antigen remains undetermined.

Using a J-beta primer mix together with a sample-barcoded 5' primer, a second PCR was run for about 6 to 11 cycles. TCRdb reanalysed the 5' RACE reads using MiXCR and keeps one entry per CDR3 protein. The sample carries around 650,000 distinct CDR3 sequences, approximately 31% recorded once. The V gene is TRBV4-3, the J gene TRBJ1-1; D perhaps matches TRBD1 (5 bases). Sequencing was done on a sample of blood. The clonotype originates from a woman older than 75 in good health. DNA of the CDR3: TGCGCCAGCAGCAAACTAGGACACCCGAACACTGAAGCTTTCTTT. Its translation: CASSKLGHPNTEAFF.